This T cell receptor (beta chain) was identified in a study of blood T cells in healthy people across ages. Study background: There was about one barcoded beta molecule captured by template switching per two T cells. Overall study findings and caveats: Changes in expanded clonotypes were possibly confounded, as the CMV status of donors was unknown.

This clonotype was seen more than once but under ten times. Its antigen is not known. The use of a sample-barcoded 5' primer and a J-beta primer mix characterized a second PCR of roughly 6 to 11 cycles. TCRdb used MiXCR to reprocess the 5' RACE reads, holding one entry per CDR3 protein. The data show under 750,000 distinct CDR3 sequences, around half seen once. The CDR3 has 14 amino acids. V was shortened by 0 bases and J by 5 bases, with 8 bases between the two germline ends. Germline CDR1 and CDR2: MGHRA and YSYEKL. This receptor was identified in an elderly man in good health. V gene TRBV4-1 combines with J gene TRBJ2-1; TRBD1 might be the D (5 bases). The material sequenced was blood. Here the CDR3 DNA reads TGCGCCAGCAGCCAAGATGCAGGGAACAATGAGCAGTTCTTC. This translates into CASSQDAGNNEQFF.